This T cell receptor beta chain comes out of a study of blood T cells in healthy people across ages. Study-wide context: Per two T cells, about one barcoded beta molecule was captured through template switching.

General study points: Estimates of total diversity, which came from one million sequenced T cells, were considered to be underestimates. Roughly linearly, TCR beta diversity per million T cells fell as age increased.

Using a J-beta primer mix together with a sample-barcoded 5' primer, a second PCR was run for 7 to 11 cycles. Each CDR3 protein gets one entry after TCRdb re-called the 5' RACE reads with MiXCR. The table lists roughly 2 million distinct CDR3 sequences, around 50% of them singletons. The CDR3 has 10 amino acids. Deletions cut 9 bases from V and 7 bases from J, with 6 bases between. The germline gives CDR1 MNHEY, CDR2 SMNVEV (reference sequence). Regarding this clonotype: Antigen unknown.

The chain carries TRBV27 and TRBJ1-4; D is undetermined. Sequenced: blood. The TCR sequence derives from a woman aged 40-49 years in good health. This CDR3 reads CASPAEKLFF. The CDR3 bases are TGTGCCAGTCCTGCTGAAAAACTGTTTTTT. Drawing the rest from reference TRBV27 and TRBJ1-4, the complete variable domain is EAQVTQNPRYLITVTGKKLTVTCSQNMNHEYMSWYRQDPGLGLRQIYYSMNVEVTDKGDVPEGYKVSRKEKRNFPLILESPSPNQTSLYFCASPAEKLFFGSGTQLSVL.